This entry lists 29 T cell receptor beta chains sequenced from one sample in a study of regulatory T cells in long-lasting Graves disease. CDR3-region Arm-PCR and iRepertoire HTBI primers produced the TCR beta libraries. One entry per CDR3 protein, called by TCRdb with MiXCR from the multiplex PCR reads. The sample has 680,000 or so distinct CDR3 sequences; around 15% are singletons. Time point described: newly diagnosed GD, antithyroid drugs for less than 3 months. Isolated PBMC RNA provided the starting material for the TCR library. These data were likewise used in another study, on T cells in Graves' hyperthyroidism and ophthalmopathy.

Sequences were derived from peripheral blood mononuclear cells (PBMCs), sampled at new diagnosis, from a patient treated with antithyroid drugs. The source is a woman younger than 45 with Graves disease.

This clonotype came up many times. The CDR3 nucleotides read TGCAGTGCTGCCCCAGGGGGGGGTTACCAGCCCCAGCATTTT. As protein: CSAAPGGGYQPQHF. The chain has TRBV20-1 and TRBJ1-5; the match to TRBD1 covers 7 bases. The trim removed 5 bases at V and 7 bases at J, leaving 11 bases unmatched. The CDR3 runs 14 residues. Germline V gene lookup returns CDR1 DFQATT and CDR2 SNEGSKA (reference sequence).

This clonotype was picked up many times. The chain uses TRBV6-6 and TRBJ1-2; D gene unclear. V gave up 0 bases and J gave up 1 base, with 9 bases separating them. The germline CDR1 and CDR2 sequences are MNHNY and SVGAGI (reference sequence). This CDR3 has 15 residues. The CDR3 nucleotides read TGTGCCAGCAGTTACTCGATGGGCTATAACTATGGCTACACCTTC. Translated: CASSYSMGYNYGYTF.

V gene TRBV6-1 combines with J gene TRBJ2-1, with D maybe TRBD1 (6 bases). This CDR3 region has 14 residues. CDR1 MNHNS and CDR2 SASEGT come from the germline V gene. The V gene lost 2 bases and the J gene lost 9 bases, with 14 bases spanning the gap. The CDR3 sequence is CASSELGAGGEQFF. The CDR3 coding sequence is TGTGCCAGCAGTGAATTGGGGGCAGGAGGTGAGCAGTTCTTC.

This clonotype was seen many times. The V gene is TRBV7-2, the J gene TRBJ1-2; tentative D call: TRBD1 (6 bases). Germline V gives CDR1 SGHTA, CDR2 FQGNSA. CDR3 length: 14 amino acids. V was shortened by 7 bases and J by 4 bases, with 16 bases between the two germline ends. The CDR3 region is CASNWGAGVYGYTF. In DNA form, the CDR3 reads TGTGCCAGCAACTGGGGGGCAGGAGTCTATGGCTACACCTTC.

Ten or more counts support this clonotype. The chain has TRBV11-2 and TRBJ1-6; D gene unclear. V gave up 4 bases and J gave up 4 bases, with 8 bases separating them. CDR1 and CDR2 (germline): SGHAT, FQNNGV. The CDR3 sequence is 14 residues long. The CDR3 spells CASSWTDYNSPLHF. CDR3 coding DNA: TGTGCCAGCAGCTGGACGGATTATAATTCACCCCTCCACTTT.

V gene TRBV6-1 combines with J gene TRBJ2-1; 8 bases align to TRBD1. CDR3 length: 14 residues. J lost 2 bases, V lost 7 bases, and 4 bases had no gene match. In germline, CDR1 is MNHNS, CDR2 SASEGT. CDR3 coding DNA: TGTGCCAGCAACGGACAGGGCCCCTACAATGAGCAGTTCTTC. Amino acid sequence: CASNGQGPYNEQFF.

Turning to this clonotype: Just one base apart from a much larger clone, this may be a read error. Here the CDR3 DNA reads TGTGCCAGCAGCTCTTGGGGCGGGAAGCTGTTTTTT. It encodes CASSSWGGKLFF. The V and J genes are TRBV11-2 and TRBJ2-2, with a tentative D call TRBD2 (6 bases). Looked up from germline, CDR1 is SGHAT and CDR2 is FQNNGV. This CDR3 spans 12 amino acids.

This chain joins TRBV19 and TRBJ2-3; TRBD2 matches 9 bases. V gave up 5 bases and J gave up 6 bases; unmatched junction bases: 12. This CDR3 is 16 amino acids long. Looked up from germline, CDR1 is LNHDA and CDR2 is SQIVND (reference sequence). CDR3 amino acids: CASSPRGSGRSDTQYF. The CDR3 nucleotides read TGTGCCAGTAGTCCCCGTGGTAGCGGGAGATCGGATACGCAGTATTTT.

This clonotype was seen at least ten times. The CDR3 sequence: CASSLFGQGKGYTF. For the CDR3, the DNA is TGTGCCAGCAGTTTATTCGGGCAGGGGAAAGGCTACACCTTC. J is TRBJ1-2 and V is TRBV28; TRBD1 is a possible D gene (6 bases). Looked up from germline, CDR1 is MDHEN and CDR2 is SYDVKM. V was cut by 1 base and J by 8 bases, with 14 bases left in between. The CDR3 is made up of 14 amino acids.

Notes on this clonotype: This may come from a read error, since a much larger clone is one base off. The CDR3 DNA sequence: TGTGCCAGCAGTGGACAGGCAGATACGCAGTATTTT. As protein: CASSGQADTQYF. V usage is TRBV12-3 or TRBV12-4 and J usage is TRBJ2-3, with 7 nucleotides matching TRBD1. This CDR3 has 12 amino acids. V gave up 5 bases and J gave up 4 bases; unmatched junction bases: 0.

This clonotype was counted a few times. V usage is TRBV6-1 and J usage is TRBJ2-1, with 10 bases that match TRBD2. The CDR3 has 21 residues. With V trimmed by 6 bases and J by 4 bases, 24 bases remained unmatched. Germline CDR1 is MNHNS and CDR2 is SASEGT. CDR3 bases: TGTGCCAGCAGCCGCTACCTAGCGGGAGAATTGCGGGCGGCGGGTTACAATGAGCAGTTCTTC. It is translated as CASSRYLAGELRAAGYNEQFF.

Many counts were recorded for this clonotype. CDR3 sequence: CASSDTGFPAQYF. The CDR3 region has the DNA TGTGCCAGCAGCGATACAGGGTTTCCCGCGCAGTATTTT. The chain carries TRBV12-3 or TRBV12-4 and TRBJ2-3; the D gene is possibly TRBD1 (6 bases). The CDR3 sequence is 13 residues long. Trimming stripped 6 bases from V and 10 bases from J, with 17 bases between.

This clonotype came up many times. This sequence joins TRBV12-3 or TRBV12-4 and TRBJ1-5; D ambiguous. The CDR3 spans 13 residues. The V and J ends lost 5 bases and 4 bases respectively, with 9 bases between them. CDR3 sequence reads: CASSPDPNQPQHF. CDR3 DNA sequence: TGTGCCAGCAGTCCCGACCCGAATCAGCCCCAGCATTTT.

This chain links TRBV6-5 with TRBJ1-1; D not resolved. V lost 2 bases and J 8 bases, leaving 12 bases between the germline ends. CDR3 length: 13 residues. Germline V lookup: CDR1 MNHEY, CDR2 SVGAGI. As DNA, the CDR3 is TGTGCCAGCAGTTACGACCTAGCAAAGGAAGCTTTCTTT. Its protein is CASSYDLAKEAFF.

This clonotype has just a few counts. The rearrangement joins TRBV11-2 to TRBJ2-7; D is undetermined. V lost 3 bases and J lost 5, with 11 bases in between. CDR1 SGHAT and CDR2 FQNNGV come from the germline V gene. This CDR3 contains 13 residues. The CDR3 coding sequence is TGTGCCAGCAGCTTCGATAGAGATCACGAGCAGTACTTC. As protein: CASSFDRDHEQYF.

V gene TRBV27 combines with J gene TRBJ2-1, with TRBD2 matching over 13 bases. V lost 3 bases, J lost 9 bases, and 2 bases stayed unmatched. CDR3 length: 14 amino acids. Germline-derived CDR1 and CDR2 are MNHEY and SMNVEV (reference sequence). CDR3 nucleotide sequence: TGTGCCAGCAGTTTTGGGACTAGCGGGATTGAGCAGTTCTTC. This codes for CASSFGTSGIEQFF.

This clonotype was counted a few times. The rearrangement joins TRBV19 to TRBJ2-6, with 8 positions matching TRBD1. CDR3 length: 15 amino acids. Germline values: CDR1 LNHDA, CDR2 SQIVND (reference sequence). V was pared by 6 bases and J by 2 bases, with 3 bases of the junction left unmatched. CDR3 sequence: CASSGTGPGANVLTF. CDR3 nucleotides: TGTGCCAGTAGCGGGACAGGCCCTGGGGCCAACGTCCTGACTTTC.

This clonotype was seen at least ten times. The chain uses TRBV28 and TRBJ2-1; D unresolved. V lost 8 bases to trimming and J lost 0 bases, with 17 bases between them. The CDR3 totals 16 residues. In germline, CDR1 is MDHEN, CDR2 SYDVKM. Here the CDR3 reads CASARGILSSYNEQFF. In DNA, the CDR3 is TGTGCCAGCGCTCGTGGGATCCTAAGCTCCTACAATGAGCAGTTCTTC.

This clonotype was detected a few times. The chain combines TRBV20-1 with TRBJ2-1; 14 bases line up with TRBD2. Germline CDR1 is DFQATT and CDR2 is SNEGSKA (reference sequence). The J segment lost 9 bases and the V segment lost 1 base, leaving 8 bases of the junction unmatched. CDR3 length: 16 amino acids. The CDR3 DNA reads as TGCAGTGCTAGAGGGGGGGGACTAGCGGGAGAGGGTGAGCAGTTCTTC. Its protein is CSARGGGLAGEGEQFF.

This clonotype was recorded many times. CDR3 sequence reads: CASSWTVPYTNTGELFF. CDR3 in DNA: TGTGCCAGCAGCTGGACAGTTCCGTACACCAACACCGGGGAGCTGTTTTTT. The rearrangement uses TRBV12-3 or TRBV12-4 and TRBJ2-2, with a possible D match to TRBD1 (6 bases). With 6 bases removed from V and 2 bases from J, the gap between germline ends came to 19 bases. CDR3 size: 17 residues.

The chain uses TRBV20-1 and TRBJ1-2; weak D call: TRBD1 (5 bases). Germline CDR1 reads DFQATT; CDR2 reads SNEGSKA (reference sequence). The length of the CDR3 is 14 residues. V lost 8 bases, J lost 1 base, and 17 bases lay in between. CDR3: CSPRDGIYNYGYTF. DNA for the CDR3: TGCAGTCCGAGGGACGGAATCTATAACTATGGCTACACCTTC.

There are many counts of this clonotype. The V gene is TRBV20-1, the J gene TRBJ1-2; 10 positions agree with TRBD1. Trimming cost V 2 bases and J 6 bases; bases outside gene matches: 9. The CDR3 is 15 amino acids. CDR1 and CDR2 from the germline V gene are DFQATT and SNEGSKA (reference sequence). The CDR3 DNA reads as TGCAGTGCTAGACCGGTGGGACAGGGGACTCATGGCTACACCTTC. Its protein product is CSARPVGQGTHGYTF.

J is TRBJ2-7 and V is TRBV10-3; TRBD1 matches 9 bases. Trimming cost V 4 bases and J 4 bases; bases outside gene matches: 5. The CDR3 sequence is 14 residues long. Germline V gene data show CDR1 as ENHRY and CDR2 as SYGVKD. CDR3 sequence (DNA): TGTGCCATCAGTGGGGGGACAGGGACTTACGAGCAGTACTTC. Residues: CAISGGTGTYEQYF.

Concerning this clonotype: This sequence may be a read error, since a much larger clone differs from it by one base. The CDR3 DNA sequence: TGTGCCGGCCGGTGGTTGGGCGAGCAGTACTTC. Residues: CAGRWLGEQYF. The chain employs TRBV28 and TRBJ2-7; no clear D gene. V shed 11 bases and J shed 6 bases, with 14 bases lying between them. The CDR3 spans 11 residues. Per germline, CDR1 MDHEN and CDR2 SYDVKM.

This clonotype has at least ten counts. The chain combines TRBV6-1 with TRBJ2-3; 11 bases agree with TRBD1. CDR3 length equals 15 residues. V shed 5 bases, J shed 5 bases, and the junction held 6 bases outside the gene matches. CDR1 and CDR2 from the germline V gene are MNHNS and SASEGT. The CDR3 here is CASSIGQGAVDTQYF. The CDR3, as DNA: TGTGCCAGCAGTATAGGACAGGGGGCGGTAGATACGCAGTATTTT.

In this sample, this clonotype turned up many times. The CDR3 DNA reads as TGTGCCAGCAGCGTTCCGGGACTAGCGTATATCTCCTACGAGCAGTACTTC. It encodes CASSVPGLAYISYEQYF. This rearrangement joins TRBV6-1 to TRBJ2-7; 10 bases fit TRBD2. Trimming cost V 6 bases and J 0 bases; bases outside gene matches: 11. The CDR3 spans 17 residues. Germline loops: CDR1 MNHNS, CDR2 SASEGT.

V usage is TRBV6-5 and J usage is TRBJ1-5; TRBD1 aligns across 9 bases. The CDR3 runs 16 residues. Per the germline V gene, CDR1 is MNHEY and CDR2 is SVGAGI. J gave up 1 base and V 4 bases, and 5 bases lay outside the gene matches. CDR3 sequence (DNA): TGTGCCAGCAGTTTCACGGACAGGGGAAGCAATCAGCCCCAGCATTTT. Protein product: CASSFTDRGSNQPQHF.

Ten or more counts support this clonotype. This sequence joins TRBV6-5 and TRBJ2-7, with D maybe TRBD2 (7 bases). V shed 2 bases and J shed 7 bases, with 24 bases lying between them. CDR3 length: 17 residues. The germline V gene has CDR1 MNHEY and CDR2 SVGAGI. CDR3 nucleotides: TGTGCCAGCAGTTACGGGCAACCTAGGCGGGGGCGAGGGGAGCAGTACTTC. Amino acid sequence: CASSYGQPRRGRGEQYF.

This clonotype has a count of ten or more. The rearrangement uses TRBV2 and TRBJ2-3, with D possibly TRBD1 on 6 matching bases. Germline CDR1 reads SNHLY; CDR2 reads FYNNEI. This CDR3 region has 14 residues. The V end lost 9 bases, the J end lost 0 bases, and 13 bases lay between the germline ends. DNA of the CDR3: TGTGCCAGTCAGGCAGGGGTTAGCACAGATACGCAGTATTTT. Translating gives CASQAGVSTDTQYF.